The present TCR beta chain was sequenced within a study of shared clonotypes between healthy human individuals. Germline V gives CDR1 SGHDT, CDR2 YYEEEE. Trimming cost V 4 bases and J 0 bases, with 10 bases left between them. This CDR3 comprises 15 residues. Repertoires were generated with immunoSEQ multiplex PCR, while TCRdb's copy carries only in-frame clones and drops some. The repertoire holds about 1,500,000 clones, roughly 96% seen once, with 0.95% to 1.5% in the top ten. The source of this sequence is a man under 40 in good health. V usage is TRBV5-6 and J usage is TRBJ1-4; D uncertain. Sequences were obtained from naive CD4+ T cells sorted from blood. The subset is: CD45RA+ positively selected. CDR3 amino acids: CASSPPGATNEKLFF. CDR3 DNA sequence: TGTGCCAGCAGCCCTCCAGGAGCAACTAATGAAAAACTGTTTTTT.